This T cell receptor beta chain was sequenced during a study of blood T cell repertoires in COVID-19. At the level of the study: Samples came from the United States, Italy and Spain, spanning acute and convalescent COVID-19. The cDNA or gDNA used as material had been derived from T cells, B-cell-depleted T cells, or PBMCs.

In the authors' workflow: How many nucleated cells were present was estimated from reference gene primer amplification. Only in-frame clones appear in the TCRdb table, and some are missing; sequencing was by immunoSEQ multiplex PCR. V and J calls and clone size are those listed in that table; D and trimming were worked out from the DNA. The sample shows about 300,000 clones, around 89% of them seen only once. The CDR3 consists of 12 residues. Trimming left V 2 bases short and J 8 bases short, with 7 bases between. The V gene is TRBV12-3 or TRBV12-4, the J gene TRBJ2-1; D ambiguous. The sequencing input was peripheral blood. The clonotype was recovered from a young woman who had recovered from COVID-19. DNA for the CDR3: TGTGCCAGCAGTTTACTCCGGGATGAGCAGTTCTTC. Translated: CASSLLRDEQFF.